This passage covers 30 T cell receptor beta chains from one sample sequenced in a study of T cells in Graves' hyperthyroidism and ophthalmopathy. RNA transcripts provided the source from which TCR beta CDR3 regions were amplified. The study used the HTBI primer set for a first-round RT-PCR of the TCR CDR3. TCRdb reprocessed the multiplex PCR reads via MiXCR and lists one record per CDR3 protein. Found here are about 760,000 distinct CDR3 sequences, approximately 36% of them singletons; the top ten hold 31%. Sequenced: blood. These receptors all stem from a woman aged 40 to 50 with Graves' hyperthyroidism.

Remarks on this clonotype: A much bigger clone sits one base away, suggesting this may be a read error. V usage is TRBV7-2 and J usage is TRBJ1-5, with a weak D call TRBD1 (5 bases). Germline V gene sequence: CDR1 SGHTA, CDR2 FQGNSA. V was shortened by 3 bases and J by 8 bases, with 14 bases between the two germline ends. The CDR3 is 14 amino acids. The CDR3 DNA reads as TGTGCCAGCAGCTTGGGACGGGTAAAGGAGCCCCAGCATTTT. Its protein is CASSLGRVKEPQHF.

J is TRBJ2-5 and V is TRBV12-3 or TRBV12-4; D could derive from TRBD1 or TRBD2 (6 bases each). V lost 2 bases, J lost 4 bases, and 11 bases lay in between. The CDR3 totals 14 residues. CDR3 protein: CASSLWKGGETQYF. The CDR3, as DNA: TGTGCCAGCAGTTTATGGAAGGGGGGAGAGACCCAGTACTTC.

This clonotype was found many times. The V gene is TRBV15, the J gene TRBJ1-5; unclear D gene. The CDR3 is made up of 15 amino acids. Germline V gene lookup returns CDR1 LNHNV and CDR2 YYDKDF (reference sequence). V lost 5 bases, J lost 0 bases, and 11 bases lay in between. The CDR3 reads CATSRRKTSNQPQHF. In DNA, the CDR3 is TGTGCCACCAGCCGCAGGAAGACTAGCAATCAGCCCCAGCATTTT.

This chain joins TRBV5-3 and TRBJ2-2, with 7 bases identical to TRBD1. TRBV5-3 is reported as an ORF; its role is uncertain. CDR3 size: 14 residues. The ends lost 8 bases at V and 8 bases at J; junction bases unmatched: 12. CDR3: CASTLQGTIGELFF. As DNA, the CDR3 is TGTGCCAGCACCCTACAGGGGACCATAGGGGAGCTGTTTTTT.

This clonotype has a handful of counts. This sequence joins TRBV6-2 or TRBV6-3 and TRBJ2-7, with no clear D. Trimming cost V 9 bases and J 0 bases, with 12 bases left between them. This CDR3 is 13 amino acids long. CDR1 and CDR2 (germline): MNHEY, SVGEGT. The CDR3 DNA reads TGTGCCAGTTTAGAAATTGGCTCCTACGAGCAGTACTTC. Translating gives CASLEIGSYEQYF.

The gene calls are TRBV7-2 and TRBJ1-4; D is undetermined. The CDR3 sequence is 15 residues long. Germline V gene data show CDR1 as SGHTA and CDR2 as FQGNSA. Trimming pared 4 bases from V and 6 bases from J, leaving 15 bases between. CDR3 in DNA: TGTGCCAGCAGCTCTTACATACAGTTGGATGAAAAACTGTTTTTT. Its protein is CASSSYIQLDEKLFF.

This clonotype showed up many times. The chain uses TRBV4-3 and TRBJ1-5; maybe TRBD1 (6 bases). In germline, CDR1 is LGHNA, CDR2 YSLEER. The V and J ends lost 4 bases and 6 bases respectively, with 19 bases between them. CDR3 length: 16 amino acids. CDR3 residues: CASSRNYRAGGQPQHF. The CDR3 DNA reads as TGCGCCAGCAGCCGGAACTACAGGGCGGGGGGTCAGCCCCAGCATTTT.

The chain has TRBV20-1 and TRBJ2-3, with 8 bases matching TRBD1. V lost 6 bases and J lost 6; bases outside the gene matches: 11. The CDR3 is 14 residues long. CDR1 is DFQATT, CDR2 SNEGSKA, per germline (reference sequence). As DNA, the CDR3 is TGCAGTGCCCTAGATGACAGGGGCAGGGATACGCAGTATTTT. Translating it yields CSALDDRGRDTQYF.

This clonotype was found many times. The chain employs TRBV10-3 and TRBJ1-1, with 9 bases identical to TRBD1. The V gene end was trimmed by 6 bases and the J gene end by 5 bases; junction bases not matched to a gene: 10. This CDR3 has 15 residues. Germline loops: CDR1 ENHRY, CDR2 SYGVKD. The CDR3 DNA reads as TGTGCCATCAGAATACCAGGACAGGGGAATACTGAAGCTTTCTTT. It yields the protein CAIRIPGQGNTEAFF.

This clonotype appeared a few times. J is TRBJ1-6 and V is TRBV6-5, with D possibly TRBD1 on 5 matching bases. Germline V lookup: CDR1 MNHEY, CDR2 SVGAGI. This CDR3 contains 18 residues. V gave up 1 base and J gave up 0 bases, with 13 bases separating them. CDR3 in amino acids: CASSYLPRDHSYNSPLHF. CDR3 DNA: TGTGCCAGCAGTTACTTGCCCCGGGACCACTCCTATAATTCACCCCTCCACTTT.

Turning to this clonotype: At one boundary the junction diverges from the germline segment, which might be a read error. The chain is built from TRBV10-3 and TRBJ1-6; no definite D call. Germline lookup yields CDR1 ENHRY and CDR2 SYGVKD. The CDR3 length is 13 residues. The CDR3 DNA follows: TGTGCCAGCAGTCCCCTGGATAATTCACCCCTCCACTTT. This codes for CASSPLDNSPLHF.

The DNA for the CDR3 is TGTGCCAGCAGTGATTCCTTCACCTACGAGCAGTACTTC. Encoded protein: CASSDSFTYEQYF. The genes are TRBV7-2 and TRBJ2-7; D not resolved. V was cut by 6 bases and J by 2 bases, with 11 bases left in between. The CDR3 sequence is 13 residues long. CDR1 and CDR2 (germline): SGHTA, FQGNSA.

This clonotype was counted at least ten times. CDR3: CASSLENSNSPLHF. As DNA, the CDR3 is TGTGCCAGCAGCTTAGAAAATTCGAATTCACCCCTCCACTTT. This sequence joins TRBV7-6 and TRBJ1-6; D call uncertain. Trimming stripped 1 base from V and 7 bases from J, with 8 bases between. Germline CDR1 is SGHVS and CDR2 is FNYEAQ. The CDR3 length is 14 residues.

This rearrangement joins TRBV10-3 to TRBJ2-1; TRBD1 aligns across 7 bases. This CDR3 region has 12 residues. Germline trimming cut 6 bases from V and 10 bases from J; bases unmatched to any gene: 6. Per the germline V gene, CDR1 is ENHRY and CDR2 is SYGVKD. CDR3 DNA: TGTGCCATCAGCTTGACAGGGCGAGAGCAGTTCTTC. The encoded protein is CAISLTGREQFF.

V gene TRBV10-1 combines with J gene TRBJ2-7; D is possibly TRBD1 (6 bases). Trimming stripped 2 bases from V and 2 bases from J, with 13 bases between. CDR3 size: 15 residues. Germline lookup yields CDR1 WNHNN and CDR2 SYGVQD (reference sequence). CDR3 region: CASSEEQGTPYEQYF. In nucleotides, the CDR3 is TGCGCCAGCAGTGAGGAACAGGGAACACCCTACGAGCAGTACTTC.

This chain joins TRBV10-3 and TRBJ1-1; TRBD1 is a possible D gene (6 bases). V lost 4 bases and J lost 1, with 19 bases in between. This CDR3 has 17 residues. Germline V gene data show CDR1 as ENHRY and CDR2 as SYGVKD. The CDR3, as DNA: TGTGCCATCAGTGCCAGCCGGACGGGGGCGACGAACACTGAAGCTTTCTTT. It codes for CAISASRTGATNTEAFF.

This chain uses TRBV25-1 with TRBJ2-1; D gene unclear. From germline, CDR1 is MGHDK and CDR2 SYGVNS. V was clipped by 8 bases and J by 7 bases, with 21 bases between them. The CDR3 loop spans 15 amino acids. CDR3 bases: TGTGCCAGCCTTGGCGCGTTCGGTGCGGAAAATGAGCAGTTCTTC. It specifies CASLGAFGAENEQFF.

At least ten counts were recorded for this clonotype. The chain combines TRBV7-3 with TRBJ2-3; no clear D gene. The CDR3 runs to 13 residues. CDR1 and CDR2 (germline): SGHTA, FQGTGA. V dropped 5 bases and J dropped 3 bases, with 9 bases sitting between them. This chain's CDR3 is CASSPIGTDTQYF. The DNA of the CDR3 is TGTGCCAGCAGCCCGATAGGGACAGATACGCAGTATTTT.

This clonotype appeared many times. The chain is built from TRBV2 and TRBJ2-7, with 7 bases that match TRBD2. The V and J ends lost 6 bases and 4 bases, in that order; junction bases with no gene match: 0. The CDR3 length is 11 residues. Looked up from germline, CDR1 is SNHLY and CDR2 is FYNNEI. The CDR3 here is CASSGGYEQYF. The DNA for the CDR3 is TGTGCCAGCAGCGGGGGGTACGAGCAGTACTTC.

This clonotype was counted ten times or more. This sequence joins TRBV19 and TRBJ1-2; TRBD1 matches at 7 bases. The junction had 8 bases not matched to a gene; V was cut back by 5 bases and J by 8 bases. From germline, CDR1 is LNHDA and CDR2 SQIVND (reference sequence). The CDR3 totals 13 residues. CDR3 coding DNA: TGTGCCAGTAGTTTTCCGACAGGGAGAGGCTACACCTTC. It translates to CASSFPTGRGYTF.

This clonotype was observed a few times. The chain recombines TRBV19 with TRBJ1-1; 8 bases agree with TRBD1. J gave up 7 bases and V 4 bases, and 8 bases lay outside the gene matches. Germline V gene data show CDR1 as LNHDA and CDR2 as SQIVND (reference sequence). The CDR3 runs to 14 residues. CDR3 DNA: TGTGCCAGTAGTAACACAGGGGGAAAAAGTGAAGCTTTCTTT. Its protein product is CASSNTGGKSEAFF.

This clonotype was recorded at least ten times. Relative to the germline gene, one junction end is altered; a read error may explain this. V usage is TRBV20-1 and J usage is TRBJ1-1, with D perhaps matching TRBD1 (5 bases). Germline assignment: CDR1 DFQATT and CDR2 SNEGSKA (reference sequence). This CDR3 is 9 amino acids long. CDR3 in amino acids: CSANQQAHF. The CDR3 region has the DNA TGCAGTGCTAATCAACAGGCGCACTTT.

This clonotype showed up many times. The chain joins TRBV6-5 to TRBJ1-6; TRBD1 aligns across 9 bases. With V trimmed by 5 bases and J by 7 bases, 6 bases remained unmatched. This CDR3 is built from 15 residues. CDR1 MNHEY and CDR2 SVGAGI come from the germline V gene. The CDR3, as DNA: TGTGCCAGCAGTCCCGGGACAGGGAGGAATTCACCCCTCCACTTT. Encoded protein: CASSPGTGRNSPLHF.

This clonotype was counted ten times or more. This chain uses TRBV29-1 with TRBJ2-6, with 7 nucleotides matching TRBD1. The CDR3 length is 14 residues. The junction had 6 bases not matched to a gene; V was cut back by 6 bases and J by 4 bases. Per germline, CDR1 SQVTM and CDR2 ANQGSEA. The CDR3 region is CSVGTATGANVLTF. Here the CDR3 DNA reads TGCAGCGTCGGGACAGCCACAGGGGCCAACGTCCTGACTTTC.

V and J are TRBV9 and TRBJ1-3; D not certain. CDR3 length: 15 residues. From germline, CDR1 is SGDLS and CDR2 YYNGEE. The V and J ends lost 4 bases and 3 bases respectively, with 14 bases between them. The CDR3 reads CASSPFGGNGNTIYF. CDR3 nucleotide sequence: TGTGCCAGCAGCCCCTTCGGAGGTAATGGAAACACCATATATTTT.

This sequence joins TRBV24-1 and TRBJ2-2; the D is unclear. Trimming removed 5 bases at V and 10 bases at J, with 7 bases between. The germline V gene encodes CDR1 KGHDR and CDR2 SFDVKD. CDR3 length: 11 residues. Written as DNA, the CDR3 is TGTGCCACCAGTGCCGAGGAGGAGCTGTTTTTT. This encodes CATSAEEELFF.

V and J are TRBV12-3 or TRBV12-4 and TRBJ1-5; 7 nucleotides agree with TRBD1. There are 14 residues in the CDR3. The V segment lost 7 bases and the J segment 7 bases; nucleotides outside the gene matches: 10. This CDR3 reads CASTPGGRWQPQHF. The CDR3 region has the DNA TGTGCCAGCACCCCAGGGGGAAGGTGGCAGCCCCAGCATTTT.

The CDR3 nucleotides read TGTGCCAGCAGCTTACAAAGGGGCTGGAACTATGGCTACACCTTC. Its translation is CASSLQRGWNYGYTF. V is TRBV7-9 and J is TRBJ1-2; possibly TRBD1 for D (5 bases). The CDR3 is made up of 15 amino acids. With 2 bases removed from V and 2 bases from J, the gap between germline ends came to 12 bases. The germline CDR1 and CDR2 sequences are SEHNR and FQNEAQ (reference sequence).

Only a few counts were recorded for this clonotype. The chain is built from TRBV19 and TRBJ1-2; D is uncertain. The CDR3 is made up of 13 amino acids. Germline-derived CDR1 and CDR2 are LNHDA and SQIVND (reference sequence). Trimming removed 7 bases at V and 6 bases at J, with 15 bases between. Here the CDR3 DNA reads TGTGCCAGTACCCCGCGGAGGGTCCATGGCTACACCTTC. It codes for CASTPRRVHGYTF. Filled out from reference TRBV19 and TRBJ1-2, the complete variable domain reads DGGITQSPKYLFRKEGQNVTLSCEQNLNHDAMYWYRQDPGQGLRLIYYSQIVNDFQKGDIAEGYSVSREKKESFPLTVTSAQKNPTAFYLCASTPRRVHGYTFGSGTRLTVV.

This clonotype was recorded a few times. V gene TRBV9 combines with J gene TRBJ1-5, with D unresolved. Germline CDR1 is SGDLS and CDR2 is YYNGEE. Trimming removed 4 bases from V and 9 bases from J, with 14 bases in between. This CDR3 has 13 residues. CDR3 nucleotides: TGTGCCAGCAGCCTGACTACCCCGGGGCCCCAGCATTTT. Translation: CASSLTTPGPQHF.